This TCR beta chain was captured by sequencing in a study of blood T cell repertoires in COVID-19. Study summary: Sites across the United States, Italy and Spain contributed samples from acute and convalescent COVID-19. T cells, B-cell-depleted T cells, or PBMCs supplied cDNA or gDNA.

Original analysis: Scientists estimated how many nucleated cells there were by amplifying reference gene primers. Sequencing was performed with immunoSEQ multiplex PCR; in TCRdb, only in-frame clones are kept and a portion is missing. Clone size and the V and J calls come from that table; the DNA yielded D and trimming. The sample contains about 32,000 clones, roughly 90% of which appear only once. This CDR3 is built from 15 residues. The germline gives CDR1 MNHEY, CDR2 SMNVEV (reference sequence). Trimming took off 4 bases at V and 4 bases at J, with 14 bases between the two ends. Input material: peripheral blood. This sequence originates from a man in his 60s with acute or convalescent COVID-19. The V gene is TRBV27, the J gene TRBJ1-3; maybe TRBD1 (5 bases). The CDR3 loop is CASSSAGTPGNTIYF. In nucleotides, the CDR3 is TGTGCCAGCAGTTCGGCCGGGACTCCCGGAAACACCATATATTTT.